Listed below are T cell receptor beta chains from one sample, sequenced in a study of Ad26.COV2.S vaccination and SARS-CoV-2 variants. Sequencing used immunoSEQ multiplex PCR; TCRdb keeps in-frame clones, though not all of them. The sample yields more than 250,000 clones, around 87% seen once. Material: peripheral blood, obtained in a trial of Ad26.COV2.S vaccine versus placebo. These receptors originate from a person between 18 and 65 years old who received the Ad26.COV2.S COVID-19 vaccine or a placebo. Both conserved end residues are part of each CDR3. A D gene is named only where the DNA matches it firmly. Some rows mark clone size as missing; the rest say once, few, many or name a class of expanded clone.

>NA|NA|TRBV5-5|TRBJ1-2
TGTGCCAGCAGTCCGGTGGGGGGGCCGAATGGCTACACCTTC
CASSPVGGPNGYTF
>NA|TRBD2|TRBV5-1|TRBJ2-2
TGCGCCAGCAGCTGGACTAGCGGGAGTGCAACCGGGGAGCTGTTTTTT
CASSWTSGSATGELFF
>NA|NA|TRBV19|TRBJ1-1
TGTGTCAGTAGTCCGCGTCAGGGGTCGGGGACTGAAGCTTTCTTT
CVSSPRQGSGTEAFF
>once|NA|TRBV28|TRBJ2-1
TGTGCCAGCAGTTTATATCCTAGAATGGACAATGAGCAGTTCTTC
CASSLYPRMDNEQFF
>NA|NA|TRBV5-6|TRBJ1-1
TGTGCCAGCAGCTTGGGGGCGGAGGACACTGAAGCTTTCTTT
CASSLGAEDTEAFF
>NA|TRBD1|TRBV18|TRBJ1-2
TGTGCCAGCTCACTGAGTCCCGGGACAGGGCATGGCTACACCTTC
CASSLSPGTGHGYTF
>NA|TRBD2|TRBV5-4|TRBJ2-1
TGTGCCAGCAGCTCCGGGACTAGCAGATCCTACAATGAGCAGTTCTTC
CASSSGTSRSYNEQFF
>NA|NA|TRBV15|TRBJ1-1
TGTGCCACCAGCAGAGATCAGAGCGAATGGGCTTTCTTT
CATSRDQSEWAFF
>NA|TRBD2|TRBV30|TRBJ2-7
TGTGCCTGGAGTAGGGGACTAAAAGCCTACGAGCAGTACTTC
CAWSRGLKAYEQYF
>NA|TRBD2|TRBV25-1|TRBJ2-1
TGTGCCAGCAGTGAAGTAGCTAGCGGGACACCCTACAATGAGCAGTTCTTC
CASSEVASGTPYNEQFF
>NA|NA|TRBV2|TRBJ1-2
TGTGCCAGCGGGACGGCCTATGGCTACACCTTC
CASGTAYGYTF
>NA|NA|TRBV4-1|TRBJ1-1
TGCGCCAGCAGAGCCTACAGGGAGAGCACTGAAGCTTTCTTT
CASRAYRESTEAFF
>NA|NA|TRBV7-9|TRBJ2-1
TGTGCCAGCAGCTCACGGGACAAGGGCAGTGAGCAGTTCTTC
CASSSRDKGSEQFF
>NA|NA|TRBV6-4|TRBJ2-5
TGTGCCAGCCCAATGGGCGCAATTGAGACCCAGTACTTC
CASPMGAIETQYF
>NA|NA|TRBV2|TRBJ2-2
TGTGCCAGCTTTACGACCAACACCGGGGAGCTGTTTTTT
CASFTTNTGELFF
>NA|TRBD1|TRBV3-1/TRBV3-2|TRBJ1-2
TGTGCCAGCAGCCAAGACAGGGGGCACGGCTACACCTTC
CASSQDRGHGYTF
>NA|NA|TRBV9|TRBJ1-4
TGTGCCAGCAGCGGCACCGGGACCTCGGGCGAAAAACTGTTTTTT
CASSGTGTSGEKLFF
>NA|TRBD2|TRBV7-9|TRBJ2-3
TGTGCCAGCAGCTTAGTGGTTTTAGCGGGAGGGACAGATACGCAGTATTTT
CASSLVVLAGGTDTQYF
>NA|NA|TRBV4-2|TRBJ2-2
TGTGCCAGCAGCCAACAACAGGGAACGAACACCGGGGAGCTGTTTTTT
CASSQQQGTNTGELFF
>NA|NA|TRBV7-9|TRBJ2-2
TGTGCCAGCAGCTTAGTTGGCAGCTACACCGGGGAGCTGTTTTTT
CASSLVGSYTGELFF
>once|TRBD2|TRBV30|TRBJ2-1
TGTGCCTGGGGAGCGGGGGGTGAGCAGTTCTTC
CAWGAGGEQFF
>few|TRBD1|TRBV5-1|TRBJ2-1
TGCGCCAGCAGCCCACCCGGGACAGGGGCTCGGAATGAGCAGTTCTTC
CASSPPGTGARNEQFF
>NA|TRBD1|TRBV6-5|TRBJ1-2
TGTGCCAGCAGTTACTCGGCAGGGGGCTATGGCTACACCTTC
CASSYSAGGYGYTF
>NA|NA|TRBV29-1|TRBJ2-3
TGCAGCGTCAGGCTAGTAGCAGATACGCAGTATTTT
CSVRLVADTQYF
>NA|NA|TRBV11-2|TRBJ2-7
TGTGCCAGCAGCTTATACATTGGCCACTCACCCTACGAGCAGTACTTC
CASSLYIGHSPYEQYF